This T cell receptor beta chain was sequenced during a study of shared T cell receptors in the human thymus (dated by TCRdb to the early 2020s). About the investigation overall: The study examined how self-reactive, shared T-cell receptor alpha chains are generated in the human thymus.

Library prep was done by the immunoSEQ multiplex PCR assay. Not all clones reach the TCRdb copy of this immuneACCESS table, which keeps in-frame sequences only. Checked studies attribute under half of the gap to unresolved V genes and leave the rest unexplained. This sample has under 700,000 clones in its table, and approximately 78% of those were observed once. The ten largest clones take up around 0.012% of the sample. The germline V gene (reference sequence) sets CDR1 to SGHKS and CDR2 to YYEKEE. Spanning cysteine to phenylalanine, the CDR3 consists of 15 amino acids. Left in the record is the CDR3 DNA by itself, 45 bases read in frame from the first base. V lost 5 bases and J lost 2 bases; the stretch between them is 17 bases long. This clone was found a few times. No cognate antigen has been identified for it. No quality values exist for individual bases; no much larger clone is one base distant.

The data also belong to a second study, concerning human thymus T cells. As the second study states: Immunologically healthy infants undergoing open corrective cardiac surgery for congenital heart defects in Finland were used as donors. Thymus tissue was collected as surgical resects that were removed during corrective cardiac surgery. Both the thymic and the peripheral blood repertoires appeared to show biased V and J gene segment usage. Highly overlapping thymic TCR repertoires among unrelated individuals were reported in the related research. TCR alpha and beta repertoires from about 8 infant thymus samples and a few related peripheral blood samples were characterized in the study. The infant donors were about 7 to 250 days old, and the cohort included over 5 males and two females. Thymocytes were freed from the tissue by mechanical means and kept at -70 degrees C as pellets of roughly 9-30 million cells. A QIAsymphony instrument was used to extract genomic DNA from the frozen cell pellets. TCRB and TCRAD loci were amplified from a standardized quantity of quality-controlled genomic DNA using the immunoSEQ multiplex PCR assay. Amplicons spanned the V(D)J region at a length sufficient to cover the CDR3 and identify V and J genes. The amplicons were sequenced on an Illumina platform via the commercial immunoSEQ service. Primer bias and sequencing errors were corrected as previously described, and TCRAD and TCRB were defined on the basis of the IMGT database. immunoSEQ Analyzer 3.0 and VDJTools were used for repertoire analysis, which covered basic statistics, V/J segment usage, diversity estimates, rarefaction and pairwise overlap. Diversity was estimated using the Chao1, ChaoE, Efron-Thisted, Shannon and inverse Simpson indices, and was also estimated on datasets down-sampled to the size of the smallest sample. Repertoire overlap was assessed by strict matching of CDR3 nucleotide sequence, V gene and J gene, and clustering was done by Jaccard-based multidimensional scaling. On average, thymus samples gave about 810,000 unique TCRB clonotypes, whereas blood samples gave roughly 86,000.

The source material was thymocytes. This receptor was taken from a boy less than two years old with a congenital heart defect. Donor details come from another sample of the same person, matched by shared clones. This chain joins TRBV5-5 to TRBJ2-7; 6 matching bases give a weak D call of TRBD1. The DNA sequence reads TGTGCCAGCAGATTACGGGACACTTGGACCTACGAGCAGTACTTC. Its protein product is CASRLRDTWTYEQYF.